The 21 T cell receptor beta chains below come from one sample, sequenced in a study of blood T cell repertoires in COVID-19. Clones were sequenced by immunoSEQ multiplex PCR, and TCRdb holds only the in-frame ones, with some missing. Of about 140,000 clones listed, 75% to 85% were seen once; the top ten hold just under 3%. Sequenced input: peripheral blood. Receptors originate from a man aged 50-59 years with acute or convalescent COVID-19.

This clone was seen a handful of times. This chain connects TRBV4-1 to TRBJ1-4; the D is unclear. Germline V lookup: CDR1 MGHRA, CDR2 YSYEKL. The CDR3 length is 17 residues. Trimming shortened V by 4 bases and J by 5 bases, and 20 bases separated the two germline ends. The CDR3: CASSPLYLRERNEKLFF. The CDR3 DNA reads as TGCGCCAGCAGCCCCCTCTATCTTAGGGAGAGAAATGAAAAACTGTTTTTT.

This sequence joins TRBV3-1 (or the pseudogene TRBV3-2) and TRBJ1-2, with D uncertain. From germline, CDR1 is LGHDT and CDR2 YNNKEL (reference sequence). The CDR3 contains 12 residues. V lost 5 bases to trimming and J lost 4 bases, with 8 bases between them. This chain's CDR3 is CASSETLYGYTF. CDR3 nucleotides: TGTGCCAGCAGCGAGACACTCTATGGCTACACCTTC.

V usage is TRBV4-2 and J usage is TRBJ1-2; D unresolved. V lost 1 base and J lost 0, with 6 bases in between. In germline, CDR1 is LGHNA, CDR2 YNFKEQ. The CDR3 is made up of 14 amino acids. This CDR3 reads CASSQGTTNYGYTF. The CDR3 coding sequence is TGTGCCAGCAGCCAAGGAACAACTAACTATGGCTACACCTTC.

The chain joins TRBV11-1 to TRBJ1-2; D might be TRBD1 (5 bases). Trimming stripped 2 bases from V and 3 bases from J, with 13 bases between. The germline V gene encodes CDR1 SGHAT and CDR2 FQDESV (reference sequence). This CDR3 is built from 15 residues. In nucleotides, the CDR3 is TGTGCCAGCAGCTTATCGGGAGGGGTCGACTATGGCTACACCTTC. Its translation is CASSLSGGVDYGYTF.

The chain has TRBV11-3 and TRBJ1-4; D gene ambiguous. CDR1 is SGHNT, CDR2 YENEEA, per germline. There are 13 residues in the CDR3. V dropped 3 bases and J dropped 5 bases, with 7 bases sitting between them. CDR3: CASSLSRNEKLFF. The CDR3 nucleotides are TGTGCCAGCAGCTTGTCCAGGAATGAAAAACTGTTTTTT.

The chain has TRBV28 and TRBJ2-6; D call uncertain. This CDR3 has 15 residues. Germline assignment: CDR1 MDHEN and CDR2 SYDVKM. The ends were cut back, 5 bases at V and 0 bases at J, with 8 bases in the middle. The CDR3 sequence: CASSTESSGANVLTF. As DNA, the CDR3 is TGTGCCAGCAGTACCGAGAGCTCTGGGGCCAACGTCCTGACTTTC.

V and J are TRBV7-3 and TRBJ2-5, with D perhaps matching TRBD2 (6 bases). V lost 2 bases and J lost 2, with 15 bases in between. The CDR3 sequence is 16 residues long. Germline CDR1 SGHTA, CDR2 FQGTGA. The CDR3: CASSLGFGGGQETQYF. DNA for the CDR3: TGTGCCAGCAGCTTAGGTTTCGGGGGTGGACAAGAGACCCAGTACTTC.

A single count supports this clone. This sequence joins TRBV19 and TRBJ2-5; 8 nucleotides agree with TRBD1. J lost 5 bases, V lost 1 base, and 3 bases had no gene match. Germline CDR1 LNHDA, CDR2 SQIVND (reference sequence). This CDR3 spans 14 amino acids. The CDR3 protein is CASSIVDREETQYF. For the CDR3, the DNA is TGTGCCAGTAGTATAGTGGACAGGGAGGAGACCCAGTACTTC.

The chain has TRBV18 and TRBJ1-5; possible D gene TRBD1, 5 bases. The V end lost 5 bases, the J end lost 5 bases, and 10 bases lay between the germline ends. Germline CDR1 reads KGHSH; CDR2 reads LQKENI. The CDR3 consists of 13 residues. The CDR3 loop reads CASSFIGDQPQHF. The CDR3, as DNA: TGTGCCAGCTCATTTATAGGGGATCAGCCCCAGCATTTT. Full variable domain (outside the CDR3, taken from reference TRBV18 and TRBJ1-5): NAGVMQNPRHLVRRRGQEARLRCSPMKGHSHVYWYRQLPEEGLKFMVYLQKENIIDESGMPKERFSAEFPKEGPSILRIQQVVRGDSAAYFCASSFIGDQPQHFGDGTRLSIL.

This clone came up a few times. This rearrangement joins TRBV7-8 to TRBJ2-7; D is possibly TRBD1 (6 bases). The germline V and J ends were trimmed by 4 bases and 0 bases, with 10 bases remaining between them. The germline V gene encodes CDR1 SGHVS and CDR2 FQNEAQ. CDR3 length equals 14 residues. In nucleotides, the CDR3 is TGTGCCAGCAGCTCCGGACAGAGCTCCTACGAGCAGTACTTC. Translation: CASSSGQSSYEQYF.

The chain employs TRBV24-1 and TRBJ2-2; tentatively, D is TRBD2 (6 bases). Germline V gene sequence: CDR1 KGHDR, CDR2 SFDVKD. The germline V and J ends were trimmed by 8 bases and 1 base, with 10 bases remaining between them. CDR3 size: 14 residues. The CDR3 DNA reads TGTGCCACCATGGGACTCCTGAACACCGGGGAGCTGTTTTTT. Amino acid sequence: CATMGLLNTGELFF.

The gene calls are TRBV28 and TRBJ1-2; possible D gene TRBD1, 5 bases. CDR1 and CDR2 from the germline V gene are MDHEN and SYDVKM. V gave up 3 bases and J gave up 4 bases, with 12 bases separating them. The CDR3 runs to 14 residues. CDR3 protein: CASSFPSRVYGYTF. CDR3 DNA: TGTGCCAGCAGTTTTCCGAGCAGGGTCTATGGCTACACCTTC.

The CDR3 loop reads CASSPNGGGSYNEQFF. The DNA for the CDR3 is TGTGCCAGCAGCCCAAATGGCGGGGGCTCCTACAATGAGCAGTTCTTC. This chain uses TRBV7-3 with TRBJ2-1, with 7 bases identical to TRBD2. Germline V gene sequence: CDR1 SGHTA, CDR2 FQGTGA. This CDR3 is built from 16 residues. With 5 bases clipped from V and 0 bases from J, the junction kept 7 bases outside the gene matches.

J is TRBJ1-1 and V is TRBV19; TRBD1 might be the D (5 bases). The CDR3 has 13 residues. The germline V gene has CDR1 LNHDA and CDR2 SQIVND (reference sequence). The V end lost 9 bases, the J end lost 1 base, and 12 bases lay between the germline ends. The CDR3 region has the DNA TGTGCCAGCCGGGGGATGGCGAACACTGAAGCTTTCTTT. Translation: CASRGMANTEAFF.

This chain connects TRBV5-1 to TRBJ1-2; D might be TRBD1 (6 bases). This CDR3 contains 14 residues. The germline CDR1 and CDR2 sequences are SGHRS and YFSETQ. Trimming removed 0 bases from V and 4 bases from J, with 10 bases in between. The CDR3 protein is CASSLVGTSYGYTF. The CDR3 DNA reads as TGCGCCAGCAGCTTGGTCGGGACAAGCTATGGCTACACCTTC. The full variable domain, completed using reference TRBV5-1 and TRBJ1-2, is KAGVTQTPRYLIKTRGQQVTLSCSPISGHRSVSWYQQTPGQGLQFLFEYFSETQRNKGNFPGRFSGRQFSNSRSEMNVSTLELGDSALYLCASSLVGTSYGYTFGSGTRLTVV.

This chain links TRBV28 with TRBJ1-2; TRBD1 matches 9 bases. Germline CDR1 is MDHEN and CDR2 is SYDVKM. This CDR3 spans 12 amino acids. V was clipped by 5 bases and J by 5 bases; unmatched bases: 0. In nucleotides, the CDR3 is TGTGCCAGCAGTGACAGGGGGTATGGCTACACCTTC. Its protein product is CASSDRGYGYTF.

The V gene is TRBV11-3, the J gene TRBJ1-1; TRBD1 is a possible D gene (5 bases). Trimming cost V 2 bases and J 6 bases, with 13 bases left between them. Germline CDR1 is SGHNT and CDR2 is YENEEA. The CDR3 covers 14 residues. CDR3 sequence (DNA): TGTGCCAGCAGCTTAAGTCCAGGGAAAGCTGAAGCTTTCTTT. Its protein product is CASSLSPGKAEAFF.

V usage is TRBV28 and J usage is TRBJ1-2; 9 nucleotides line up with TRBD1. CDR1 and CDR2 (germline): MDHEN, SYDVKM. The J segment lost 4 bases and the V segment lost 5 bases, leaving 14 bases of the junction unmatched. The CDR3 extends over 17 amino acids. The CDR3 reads CASSPGQGSYLLYGYTF. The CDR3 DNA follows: TGTGCCAGCAGTCCCGGACAGGGGTCTTATCTCCTCTATGGCTACACCTTC.

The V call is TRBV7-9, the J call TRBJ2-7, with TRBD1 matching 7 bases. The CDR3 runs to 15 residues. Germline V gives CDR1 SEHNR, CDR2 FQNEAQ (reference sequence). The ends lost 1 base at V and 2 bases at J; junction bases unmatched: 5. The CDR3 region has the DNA TGTGCCAGCAGCTTAGGCGACAGGGTAACCTACGAGCAGTACTTC. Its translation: CASSLGDRVTYEQYF.

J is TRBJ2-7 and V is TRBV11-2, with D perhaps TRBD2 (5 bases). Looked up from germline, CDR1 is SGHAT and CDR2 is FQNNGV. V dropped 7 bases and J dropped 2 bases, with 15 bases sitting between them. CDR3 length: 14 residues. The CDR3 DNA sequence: TGTGCCAGCACCGTAGGCAGCGGTGCCTACGAGCAGTACTTC. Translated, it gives CASTVGSGAYEQYF. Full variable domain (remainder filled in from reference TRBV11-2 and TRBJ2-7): EAGVAQSPRYKIIEKRQSVAFWCNPISGHATLYWYQQILGQGPKLLIQFQNNGVVDDSQLPKDRFSAERLKGVDSTLKIQPAKLEDSAVYLCASTVGSGAYEQYFGPGTRLTVT.

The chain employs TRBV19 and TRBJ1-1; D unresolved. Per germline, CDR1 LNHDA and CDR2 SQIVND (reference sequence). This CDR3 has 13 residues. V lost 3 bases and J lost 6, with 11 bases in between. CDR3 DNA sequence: TGTGCCAGTAGTATGGTCCCCGAGTCTGAAGCTTTCTTT. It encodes CASSMVPESEAFF.